Listed below are T cell receptor beta chains from one sample, sequenced in a study of T cells in Graves' hyperthyroidism and ophthalmopathy. One entry per CDR3 protein, called by TCRdb with MiXCR from the multiplex PCR reads. The profile covers under 300,000 distinct CDR3 sequences, with around 25% appearing a single time and around 28% taken by the ten largest. Material: blood. These receptors all stem from a man aged 35 to 55 with Graves' hyperthyroidism that later progressed to Graves' ophthalmopathy. CDR3s include the opening cysteine and the closing phenylalanine or tryptophan. Fields, in order: CDR3 protein, CDR3 DNA, clone size, V gene, D gene, J gene. D genes are given only for firm matches. Where a row states a size, it is once, few, many or the class of an expanded clone; other rows omit it.

CASSGTGEDEQYF	TGTGCCAGCAGTGGGACAGGGGAGGACGAGCAGTACTTC	many	TRBV2	TRBD1	TRBJ2-7
CSVENSGNSYEQYF	TGCAGCGTTGAAAATAGCGGAAACTCCTACGAGCAGTACTTC	many	TRBV29-1	-	TRBJ2-7
CSVEVRGIQYF	TGCAGCGTTGAAGTCCGGGGGATTCAGTACTTC	many	TRBV29-1	-	TRBJ2-4
CASSGGTSGQETQYF	TGTGCCAGCAGCGGAGGGACTAGCGGCCAAGAGACCCAGTACTTC	many	TRBV9	TRBD2	TRBJ2-5
CSALLDSYEQYF	TGCAGTGCATTACTAGACTCCTACGAGCAGTACTTC	many	TRBV20-1	-	TRBJ2-7
CASSFAGVGEQYF	TGTGCCAGCAGCTTCGCAGGGGTTGGCGAGCAGTACTTC	many	TRBV7-9	-	TRBJ2-7
CASSRTPHEQYF	TGTGCCAGCAGCCGTACCCCCCACGAGCAGTACTTC	few	TRBV3-1	-	TRBJ2-7
CASKDRAPNQPQHF	TGTGCCAGCAAGGACAGGGCCCCCAATCAGCCCCAGCATTTT	-	TRBV2	TRBD1	TRBJ1-5
CATKTGDNQPQHF	TGTGCCACTAAAACAGGGGACAATCAGCCCCAGCATTTT	many	TRBV6-2/TRBV6-3	TRBD1	TRBJ1-5
CASSPPGATGLGETQYF	TGTGCCAGCAGCCCCCCAGGCGCTACAGGGTTGGGAGAGACCCAGTACTTC	many	TRBV6-5	-	TRBJ2-5
CASREGGRGNQPQHF	TGTGCCAGCAGAGAAGGGGGGCGAGGCAATCAGCCCCAGCATTTT	many	TRBV6-1	-	TRBJ1-5
CASSLASGLRGQETQYF	TGTGCCAGCAGTTTAGCCAGCGGACTAAGGGGACAAGAGACCCAGTACTTC	-	TRBV6-5	-	TRBJ2-5
CASSFGGGIYEQYF	TGTGCCAGCAGTTTTGGGGGAGGGATCTACGAGCAGTACTTC	many	TRBV12-3/TRBV12-4	TRBD2	TRBJ2-7
CSANIGGPLEPQHF	TGCAGTGCTAACATCGGAGGGCCCCTGGAGCCCCAGCATTTT	-	TRBV20-1	-	TRBJ1-5
CANSQGGTTNIQYF	TGCGCCAACAGCCAAGGCGGGACTACAAACATTCAGTACTTC	-	TRBV4-1	TRBD2	TRBJ2-4
CASDKAGYEQYF	TGTGCCAGCGACAAGGCAGGCTACGAGCAGTACTTC	many	TRBV28	-	TRBJ2-7
CASRTRDANGHEQYF	TGTGCCAGCAGGACCCGGGACGCCAACGGGCACGAGCAGTACTTC	many	TRBV2	-	TRBJ2-7
CASSEPGQVTGELFF	TGTGCCAGCAGTGAACCGGGACAGGTCACCGGGGAGCTGTTTTTT	many	TRBV6-2/TRBV6-3	TRBD1	TRBJ2-2
CASSLTSGSFIGQYF	TGTGCCAGCAGTCTGACTAGCGGGAGCTTTATTGGGCAGTACTTC	many	TRBV27	TRBD2	TRBJ2-7
CASSGLSAGTQYF	TGTGCCAGCTCGGGACTCTCAGCAGGGACCCAGTACTTC	many	TRBV2	-	TRBJ2-5
CASGYPGATEAFF	TGTGCTAGTGGTTATCCAGGGGCCACTGAAGCTTTCTTT	many	TRBV12-5	-	TRBJ1-1
CASSLGTSRQETQYF	TGTGCCAGCAGCCTTGGTACGTCCCGCCAAGAGACCCAGTACTTC	-	TRBV7-3	-	TRBJ2-5